Detailed here is one T cell receptor beta chain. The antigen remains undetermined. One end of the junction does not line up with germline, which may come from a read error. PCR was run on genomic DNA. Amplification of the beta chain CDR3 used 30 forward and 13 reverse multiplex primers. TCRdb independently ran MiXCR on the multiplex PCR reads; one entry per CDR3 protein. The sample contains about 250,000 distinct CDR3 sequences, 47% of which appear only once. The sample is drawn from a study of type 1 and type 2 diabetes patients. Study information: T cells were magnetically sorted from PBMCs as CD4+ or CD8+ subsets. Study-level points and caveats: V and J gene usage correlated at around 0.97 between type 2 diabetes and control samples.

Germline V gene sequence: CDR1 LGHNA, CDR2 YSLEER. The CDR3 extends over 16 amino acids. Standard classification criteria confirmed type 1 or type 2 diabetes in all patients. The TCR originated in a man in his late teens or twenties with type 2 diabetes. The sequenced sample consisted of peripheral blood mononuclear cells (PBMCs). The chain joins TRBV4-3 to TRBJ1-2, with 7 bases identical to TRBD1. CDR3 loop: CTSSQDRARGIEGYTF. The CDR3 bases are TGCACCAGCAGCCAAGATCGTGCCAGGGGGATCGAGGGCTACACCTTC.